These 21 T cell receptor beta chains were sequenced from one sample in a study of blood T cell repertoires in COVID-19. Clones were sequenced by immunoSEQ multiplex PCR, and TCRdb holds only the in-frame ones, with some missing. The sample records over 250,000 clones, 85% being singletons. Sequenced sample: peripheral blood. The receptors shown here come from a human donor in a cohort sampled during active COVID-19.

V usage is TRBV7-9 and J usage is TRBJ1-2; no firm D call. V shed 1 base and J shed 4 bases, with 13 bases lying between them. CDR3 length: 15 amino acids. The germline CDR1 and CDR2 sequences are SEHNR and FQNEAQ (reference sequence). As DNA, the CDR3 is TGTGCCAGCAGCTTAGAAATTAACAGATCCTATGGCTACACCTTC. Its protein is CASSLEINRSYGYTF.

The V and J genes are TRBV28 and TRBJ2-7, with a tentative D call TRBD2 (5 bases). This CDR3 spans 14 amino acids. CDR1 is MDHEN and CDR2 is SYDVKM in the germline V gene. The V gene lost 8 bases and the J gene lost 5 bases, with 19 bases spanning the gap. The CDR3 is CASGFVTGWDEQYF. The DNA of the CDR3 is TGTGCCAGCGGATTCGTTACGGGGTGGGACGAGCAGTACTTC.

The genes are TRBV4-1 and TRBJ2-7; a weak D match, TRBD1 (6 bases). V lost 0 bases and J lost 4, with 10 bases in between. CDR1 and CDR2 from the germline V gene are MGHRA and YSYEKL. The CDR3 is made up of 14 amino acids. CDR3 DNA sequence: TGCGCCAGCAGCCAAGATACCAGGGGATACGAGCAGTACTTC. This sequence encodes CASSQDTRGYEQYF.

J is TRBJ2-7 and V is TRBV6-5, with unresolved D. Trimming stripped 8 bases from V and 2 bases from J, with 7 bases between. This CDR3 contains 11 residues. Germline values: CDR1 MNHEY, CDR2 SVGAGI. This CDR3 is CASLSTYEQYF. CDR3 DNA sequence: TGTGCCAGCCTAAGCACCTACGAGCAGTACTTC.

The rearrangement joins TRBV5-1 to TRBJ2-7; 8 positions match TRBD1. Looked up from germline, CDR1 is SGHRS and CDR2 is YFSETQ. This CDR3 contains 16 residues. Unmatched junction bases numbered 7, after V lost 2 bases and J lost 0 bases. As DNA, the CDR3 is TGCGCCAGCAGCTTAACCGCCGGGACAGGCTCCTACGAGCAGTACTTC. Translation gives CASSLTAGTGSYEQYF.

This clone was observed a single time. The chain carries TRBV4-1 and TRBJ2-6; maybe TRBD1 (5 bases). This CDR3 contains 17 residues. Trimming left V 1 base short and J 1 base short, with 11 bases between. Germline CDR1 and CDR2: MGHRA and YSYEKL. The CDR3 DNA reads as TGCGCCAGCAGCCAAGGACAGACTCGATCTGGGGCCAACGTCCTGACTTTC. Its translation is CASSQGQTRSGANVLTF.

The genes are TRBV28 and TRBJ2-1, with 12 nucleotides matching TRBD2. This CDR3 contains 15 residues. Unmatched junction bases numbered 5, after V lost 6 bases and J lost 5 bases. Per germline, CDR1 MDHEN and CDR2 SYDVKM. The CDR3 DNA sequence: TGTGCCAGCAGCCGACTAGCGGGAGAAAACAATGAGCAGTTCTTC. Residues: CASSRLAGENNEQFF.

V is TRBV28 and J is TRBJ1-6, with 7 bases lining up with TRBD1. CDR1 MDHEN and CDR2 SYDVKM come from the germline V gene. Trimming removed 3 bases from V and 8 bases from J; junction bases left unmatched: 19. The CDR3 contains 19 residues. The CDR3 nucleotides read TGTGCCAGCAGTTTTAGTGCCCTTGGACAGGACATAAGAGATTCACCCCTCCACTTT. Translating gives CASSFSALGQDIRDSPLHF.

The chain combines TRBV10-3 with TRBJ2-7, with 7 positions matching TRBD2. Germline loops: CDR1 ENHRY, CDR2 SYGVKD. The CDR3 has 11 amino acids. V shed 7 bases, J shed 5 bases, and the junction held 2 bases outside the gene matches. CDR3 loop: CAITGGDEQYF. In DNA, the CDR3 is TGTGCCATCACTGGGGGGGACGAGCAGTACTTC.

J is TRBJ1-2 and V is TRBV25-1, with D uncertain. The CDR3 runs to 11 residues. Between the trimmed V and J ends, which lost 6 bases and 4 bases, there was a span of 6 bases. Germline V gene sequence: CDR1 MGHDK, CDR2 SYGVNS. Here the CDR3 DNA reads TGTGCCAGCAGCGGTGGCTATGGCTACACCTTC. Translation: CASSGGYGYTF.

The chain links TRBV5-1 to TRBJ2-1; 8 nucleotides line up with TRBD2. Trimming at V came to 4 bases and at J to 2 bases, leaving 8 bases not matched to a gene. Germline V gene lookup returns CDR1 SGHRS and CDR2 YFSETQ. The CDR3 is made up of 16 amino acids. For the CDR3, the DNA is TGCGCCAGCAGCGTCCAAGCGGGAGCCGCCTACAATGAGCAGTTCTTC. Amino acid sequence: CASSVQAGAAYNEQFF.

This chain joins TRBV18 and TRBJ1-1; 8 bases line up with TRBD1. The junction had 4 bases not matched to a gene; V was cut back by 9 bases and J by 1 base. From germline, CDR1 is KGHSH and CDR2 LQKENI. The CDR3 totals 13 residues. CDR3 DNA: TGTGCCAGTAGGACAGGGCAGAACACTGAAGCTTTCTTT. Amino acids: CASRTGQNTEAFF.

This sequence joins TRBV7-3 and TRBJ2-5; 7 bases line up with TRBD2. The CDR3 has 14 amino acids. The germline V gene encodes CDR1 SGHTA and CDR2 FQGTGA. V lost 2 bases and J lost 4; bases outside the gene matches: 4. CDR3 bases: TGTGCCAGCAGCTTAGGAGTAGCGGGAGAGACCCAGTACTTC. As protein: CASSLGVAGETQYF.

The chain is built from TRBV5-4 and TRBJ2-4, with 9 bases aligning to TRBD2. The V and J ends lost 4 bases and 7 bases, in that order; junction bases with no gene match: 12. CDR3 size: 16 residues. Germline CDR1 and CDR2: SGHNT and YYREEE (reference sequence). The CDR3 bases are TGTGCCAGCAGCCTTAAGCGGGAGGTAACCGGGAACATTCAGTACTTC. This translates into CASSLKREVTGNIQYF.

J is TRBJ2-7 and V is TRBV13; D is perhaps TRBD1 (6 bases). This CDR3 region has 14 residues. The germline V gene has CDR1 PRHDT and CDR2 FYEKMQ (reference sequence). Between the trimmed V and J ends, which lost 3 bases and 1 base, there was a span of 10 bases. The CDR3 sequence is CASSLGTRSYEQYF. The CDR3 nucleotides are TGTGCCAGCAGCTTGGGGACACGGTCCTACGAGCAGTACTTC. The full variable domain, rest sourced from reference TRBV13 and TRBJ2-7, is AAGVIQSPRHLIKEKRETATLKCYPIPRHDTVYWYQQGPGQDPQFLISFYEKMQSDKGSIPDRFSAQQFSDYHSELNMSSLELGDSALYFCASSLGTRSYEQYFGPGTRLTVT.

J is TRBJ2-7 and V is TRBV11-2, with D maybe TRBD2 (5 bases). V lost 5 bases and J lost 4, with 9 bases in between. Per the germline V gene, CDR1 is SGHAT and CDR2 is FQNNGV. The CDR3 runs to 12 residues. The CDR3 loop reads CASSEGVYEQYF. The CDR3 nucleotides read TGTGCCAGCAGCGAGGGTGTGTACGAGCAGTACTTC.

This chain connects TRBV10-1 to TRBJ1-1; unclear D gene. This CDR3 is 13 amino acids long. Germline lookup yields CDR1 WNHNN and CDR2 SYGVQD (reference sequence). V lost 6 bases to trimming and J lost 4 bases, with 12 bases between them. The CDR3 sequence: CASSQGGSTEAFF. CDR3 in DNA: TGCGCCAGCAGCCAAGGAGGGAGCACTGAAGCTTTCTTT.

The V call is TRBV15, the J call TRBJ1-4; 9 bases align to TRBD1. The CDR3 contains 15 residues. Unmatched junction bases numbered 2, after V lost 3 bases and J lost 3 bases. In germline, CDR1 is LNHNV, CDR2 YYDKDF (reference sequence). This CDR3 is CATSRGQGSNEKLFF. DNA of the CDR3: TGTGCCACCAGCAGGGGACAGGGATCTAATGAAAAACTGTTTTTT.

CDR3 amino acids: CASSFRPGEQYF. The CDR3 region has the DNA TGTGCCAGCAGTTTTAGGCCGGGGGAGCAGTACTTC. The rearrangement joins TRBV27 to TRBJ2-7, with D possibly TRBD2 on 5 matching bases. The V and J ends lost 3 bases and 7 bases respectively, with 10 bases between them. Germline V CDR1 and CDR2: MNHEY, SMNVEV (reference sequence). The CDR3 is 12 residues long.

The chain is built from TRBV7-3 and TRBJ2-1; TRBD1 agrees at 10 bases. The CDR3 has 15 amino acids. Germline loops: CDR1 SGHTA, CDR2 FQGTGA. Germline trimming cut 5 bases from V and 5 bases from J; bases unmatched to any gene: 6. The CDR3 sequence is CASSKGQGSNNEQFF. The CDR3 DNA reads TGTGCCAGCAGCAAGGGACAGGGGTCCAACAATGAGCAGTTCTTC.

As for this clone: Within the sample, other DNA sequences also encode this same CDR3. This chain uses TRBV2 with TRBJ2-7; TRBD1 matches 7 bases. Germline V gives CDR1 SNHLY, CDR2 FYNNEI. V lost 5 bases and J lost 1; bases outside the gene matches: 2. The CDR3 totals 13 residues. The CDR3 nucleotides are TGTGCCAGCAGTTTGGGACAGTCCTACGAGCAGTACTTC. Protein: CASSLGQSYEQYF.